These 21 T cell receptor beta chains came from one sample sequenced in a study of PD-1 blockade in classical Hodgkin lymphoma. Every patient was affected by relapse after autologous stem cell transplantation, while exposure to brentuximab vedotin was not uniform. TCRdb keeps only in-frame clones here, not all; method: immunoSEQ multiplex PCR. The top ten hold 5.8% of the sample, which has about 21,000 clones, about 64% seen once. Specimen: peripheral blood mononuclear cells (PBMCs), collected at baseline. The origin of the receptors is a human donor with classical Hodgkin lymphoma.

The chain joins TRBV6-6 to TRBJ1-1; D gene uncertain. This CDR3 has 13 residues. With 7 bases removed from V and 1 base from J, the gap between germline ends came to 10 bases. Germline V gene data show CDR1 as MNHNY and CDR2 as SVGAGI (reference sequence). CDR3 coding DNA: TGTGCCAGCAATATAAACGGGAACACTGAAGCTTTCTTT. Translating it yields CASNINGNTEAFF.

The genes are TRBV15 and TRBJ2-2, with D possibly being TRBD1 (5 bases). CDR3 length: 15 amino acids. Trimming pared 0 bases from V and 6 bases from J, leaving 11 bases between. Germline loops: CDR1 LNHNV, CDR2 YYDKDF (reference sequence). CDR3 bases: TGTGCCACCAGCAGAGATCAAGAAGGGGCCGGGGAGCTGTTTTTT. Its protein product is CATSRDQEGAGELFF.

The chain employs TRBV28 and TRBJ1-2; D is uncertain. Trimming removed 3 bases from V and 5 bases from J, with 10 bases in between. The CDR3 is 13 amino acids. CDR1 and CDR2 (germline): MDHEN, SYDVKM. The DNA for the CDR3 is TGTGCCAGCAGTTTGGCCGATCAATATGGCTACACCTTC. This sequence encodes CASSLADQYGYTF.

This clone was found once. The chain joins TRBV4-3 to TRBJ2-3; TRBD2 aligns across 10 bases. Per germline, CDR1 LGHNA and CDR2 YSLEER. J lost 6 bases, V lost 0 bases, and 9 bases had no gene match. The CDR3 extends over 17 amino acids. The CDR3 coding sequence is TGCGCCAGCAGCCAAGAAATAGCGGGAGGCCCGGCGGATACGCAGTATTTT. Translated: CASSQEIAGGPADTQYF.

The chain combines TRBV6-6 with TRBJ1-1; 7 bases match TRBD1. With V trimmed by 0 bases and J by 4 bases, 5 bases remained unmatched. The CDR3 sequence is 15 residues long. CDR1 and CDR2 from the germline V gene are MNHNY and SVGAGI (reference sequence). CDR3 coding DNA: TGTGCCAGCAGTTACTCAGGGGACAGAGGCACTGAAGCTTTCTTT. This gives the protein CASSYSGDRGTEAFF.

This clone was detected once. V usage is TRBV9 and J usage is TRBJ2-2; TRBD2 agrees at 14 bases. V shed 3 bases, J shed 5 bases, and the junction held 9 bases outside the gene matches. Germline V gene sequence: CDR1 SGDLS, CDR2 YYNGEE. This CDR3 region has 18 residues. The CDR3 DNA follows: TGTGCCAGCAGCGCAGGGACTAGCGGGAGTTGGTCGACCGGGGAGCTGTTTTTT. The encoded protein is CASSAGTSGSWSTGELFF.

The V gene is TRBV7-2, the J gene TRBJ2-3, with 16 bases matching TRBD2. Germline V gene sequence: CDR1 SGHTA, CDR2 FQGNSA. V was pared by 5 bases and J by 6 bases, with 11 bases of the junction left unmatched. The CDR3 sequence is 18 residues long. CDR3 DNA sequence: TGTGCCAGCAGCCCCTCGGGACTAGCGGGAGGGTGGGGGGATACGCAGTATTTT. This translates into CASSPSGLAGGWGDTQYF.

This clone appeared once. The chain combines TRBV19 with TRBJ1-2; TRBD1 might be the D (6 bases). Trimming cost V 4 bases and J 0 bases, with 6 bases left between them. CDR1 is LNHDA and CDR2 is SQIVND in the germline V gene (reference sequence). The CDR3 covers 13 residues. The CDR3 here is CASSTGANYGYTF. The CDR3 DNA follows: TGTGCCAGTAGTACAGGGGCTAACTATGGCTACACCTTC.

The chain recombines TRBV5-1 with TRBJ1-5; D is undetermined. In germline, CDR1 is SGHRS, CDR2 YFSETQ. V was pared by 0 bases and J by 5 bases, with 9 bases between. This CDR3 is built from 14 residues. CDR3 loop: CASSLGQHDQPQHF. CDR3 nucleotides: TGCGCCAGCAGCTTGGGGCAGCACGATCAGCCCCAGCATTTT. The whole variable domain, remainder taken from reference TRBV5-1 and TRBJ1-5, is KAGVTQTPRYLIKTRGQQVTLSCSPISGHRSVSWYQQTPGQGLQFLFEYFSETQRNKGNFPGRFSGRQFSNSRSEMNVSTLELGDSALYLCASSLGQHDQPQHFGDGTRLSIL.

The V call is TRBV28, the J call TRBJ2-1; D may match TRBD1 or TRBD2 (5 bases each). V lost 5 bases to trimming and J lost 8 bases, with 16 bases between them. This CDR3 spans 14 amino acids. From germline, CDR1 is MDHEN and CDR2 SYDVKM. CDR3 DNA sequence: TGTGCCAGCAGTCAACCGGCCGGGGCCGATGAGCAGTTCTTC. Encoded protein: CASSQPAGADEQFF.

The chain joins TRBV5-4 to TRBJ2-2, with D tentatively TRBD1 (6 bases). With 0 bases removed from V and 5 bases from J, the gap between germline ends came to 11 bases. This CDR3 has 15 amino acids. In germline, CDR1 is SGHNT, CDR2 YYREEE (reference sequence). CDR3: CASSLVLRGTGELFF. In nucleotides, the CDR3 is TGTGCCAGCAGCTTGGTCCTGAGGGGGACCGGGGAGCTGTTTTTT.

This clone was seen only a few times. The J gene is TRBJ2-5, the V gene TRBV6-5, with D possibly TRBD1 on 6 matching bases. Between the trimmed V and J ends, which lost 5 bases and 2 bases, there was a span of 9 bases. The CDR3 is made up of 13 amino acids. The germline V gene has CDR1 MNHEY and CDR2 SVGAGI. The CDR3: CASSLQGQETQYF. The CDR3 DNA reads TGTGCCAGCAGTCTCCAGGGGCAAGAGACCCAGTACTTC.

The table lists this clone with a few counts. The chain couples TRBV27 to TRBJ2-7; 13 nucleotides align to TRBD2. From germline, CDR1 is MNHEY and CDR2 SMNVEV (reference sequence). The trim removed 3 bases at V and 1 base at J, leaving 0 bases unmatched. There are 15 residues in the CDR3. The chain's CDR3 is CASSLGLAGSYEQYF. DNA for the CDR3: TGTGCCAGCAGTTTGGGACTAGCGGGATCCTACGAGCAGTACTTC.

The gene calls are TRBV19 and TRBJ2-1; perhaps D is TRBD1 or TRBD2 (6 bases each). The V end was cut by 3 bases, the J end by 5 bases, with 8 bases between. The CDR3 runs 13 residues. Germline lookup yields CDR1 LNHDA and CDR2 SQIVND (reference sequence). The CDR3: CASSIGGNNEQFF. The CDR3 DNA reads TGTGCCAGTAGTATCGGGGGCAACAATGAGCAGTTCTTC.

CDR3 coding DNA: TGTGCCAGCAGTCCTAGTCCGGGACAGGGCCGTTTGGCTTTCTTT. Protein: CASSPSPGQGRLAFF. The chain is built from TRBV28 and TRBJ1-1, with 9 bases lining up with TRBD1. The CDR3 extends over 15 amino acids. The V gene end was trimmed by 5 bases and the J gene end by 11 bases; junction bases not matched to a gene: 15. Germline values: CDR1 MDHEN, CDR2 SYDVKM. The entire variable domain, with the rest obtained from reference TRBV28 and TRBJ1-1, is as follows: DVKVTQSSRYLVKRTGEKVFLECVQDMDHENMFWYRQDPGLGLRLIYFSYDVKMKEKGDIPEGYSVSREKKERFSLILESASTNQTSMYLCASSPSPGQGRLAFFGQGTRLTVV.

V and J are TRBV6-5 and TRBJ2-5, with D unresolved. Germline V lookup: CDR1 MNHEY, CDR2 SVGAGI. V lost 7 bases, J lost 5 bases, and 14 bases lay in between. The CDR3 consists of 13 residues. CDR3 DNA: TGTGCCAGCAAGGGTTGGATATACGAGACCCAGTACTTC. It is translated as CASKGWIYETQYF.

The CDR3 is CATSRDMGNQPQHF. DNA for the CDR3: TGTGCCACCAGCAGAGATATGGGAAATCAGCCCCAGCATTTT. J is TRBJ1-5 and V is TRBV15; unclear D gene. CDR3 length: 14 residues. V dropped 0 bases and J dropped 4 bases, with 7 bases sitting between them. Germline V CDR1 and CDR2: LNHNV, YYDKDF (reference sequence).

This clone has more than one count but fewer than ten. The V call is TRBV7-9, the J call TRBJ1-6; 7 bases fit TRBD1. Germline V gene data show CDR1 as SEHNR and CDR2 as FQNEAQ (reference sequence). The CDR3 contains 15 residues. With 1 base clipped from V and 7 bases from J, the junction kept 4 bases outside the gene matches. The CDR3 DNA sequence: TGTGCCAGCAGCTTAGTCGTGACAGGGAATTCACCCCTCCACTTT. This translates into CASSLVVTGNSPLHF. Filled out from reference TRBV7-9 and TRBJ1-6, the complete variable domain reads DTGVSQNPRHKITKRGQNVTFRCDPISEHNRLYWYRQTLGQGPEFLTYFQNEAQLEKSRLLSDRFSAERPKGSFSTLEIQRTEQGDSAMYLCASSLVVTGNSPLHFGNGTRLTVT.

V usage is TRBV28 and J usage is TRBJ2-1; 9 bases map to TRBD2. The CDR3 has 17 residues. Trimming cost V 4 bases and J 3 bases; bases outside gene matches: 10. Germline V gene sequence: CDR1 MDHEN, CDR2 SYDVKM. CDR3 in amino acids: CASSSPGSGGLYNEQFF. DNA for the CDR3: TGTGCCAGCAGTTCCCCTGGGAGCGGGGGGCTCTACAATGAGCAGTTCTTC. The full variable domain, rest sourced from reference TRBV28 and TRBJ2-1, is DVKVTQSSRYLVKRTGEKVFLECVQDMDHENMFWYRQDPGLGLRLIYFSYDVKMKEKGDIPEGYSVSREKKERFSLILESASTNQTSMYLCASSSPGSGGLYNEQFFGPGTRLTVL.

V is TRBV28 and J is TRBJ2-7; 8 bases map to TRBD1. The CDR3 is 14 amino acids. V shed 6 bases and J 0 bases; nucleotides not matched to a gene: 4. In germline, CDR1 is MDHEN, CDR2 SYDVKM. The CDR3 protein is CASRGQVYSYEQYF. The CDR3 nucleotides read TGTGCCAGCAGGGGACAGGTCTACTCCTACGAGCAGTACTTC.

The rearrangement links TRBV6-6 to TRBJ2-2; no clear D. Germline V gene lookup returns CDR1 MNHNY and CDR2 SVGAGI (reference sequence). V was clipped by 5 bases and J by 4 bases, with 8 bases between them. The CDR3 runs to 13 residues. The CDR3: CASSQPSTGELFF. The CDR3 bases are TGTGCCAGCAGTCAACCTAGCACCGGGGAGCTGTTTTTT.